These T cell receptor beta chains were read from a single sample in a study of response to subunit inactivated influenza vaccine. TCRdb re-analysed the RT-PCR reads in MiXCR, keeping a single row per CDR3 protein. The repertoire holds hundreds of thousands of distinct CDR3 sequences, with 12% as singletons. This specimen was PBMCs from blood, taken on the day of vaccination. These TCRs come from a man aged 50-60 years who received an inactivated influenza vaccine. Both conserved end residues are part of each CDR3. D genes are given only for firm matches. A row's size may be missing; if present it is once, few, many or a size class.

clone size: many
CDR3 length: 15
V gene: TRBV20-1
J gene: TRBJ2-1
D gene: TRBD2
CDR3 protein: CSARDAASGYNEQFF
CDR3 DNA: TGCAGTGCTAGAGATGCGGCTAGCGGTTACAATGAGCAGTTCTTC

clone size: few
CDR3 length: 13
V gene: TRBV18
J gene: TRBJ2-5
D gene: NA
CDR3 protein: CASSTRAQETQYF
CDR3 DNA: TGTGCCAGCTCAACCCGCGCCCAAGAGACCCAGTACTTC

clone size: few
CDR3 length: 12
V gene: TRBV10-3
J gene: TRBJ1-3
D gene: NA
CDR3 protein: CAISERQNTIYF
CDR3 DNA: TGTGCCATCAGTGAGCGACAAAACACCATATATTTT

clone size: NA
CDR3 length: 18
V gene: TRBV5-1
J gene: TRBJ1-1
D gene: NA
CDR3 protein: CASSLGQDRTSEFAEAFF
CDR3 DNA: TGCGCCAGCAGCTTGGGCCAGGACCGCACATCCGAGTTCGCTGAAGCTTTCTTT

clone size: few
CDR3 length: 11
V gene: TRBV20-1
J gene: TRBJ2-4
D gene: TRBD2
CDR3 protein: CSARRLAGQYF
CDR3 DNA: TGCAGTGCTAGGAGACTAGCGGGTCAGTACTTC

clone size: NA
CDR3 length: 14
V gene: TRBV7-2
J gene: TRBJ1-2
D gene: NA
CDR3 protein: CASSLYLRNYGYTF
CDR3 DNA: TGTGCCAGCAGCTTATACCTAAGAAACTATGGCTACACCTTC

clone size: NA
CDR3 length: 13
V gene: TRBV24-1
J gene: TRBJ2-5
D gene: NA
CDR3 protein: CATSDAGRETQYF
CDR3 DNA: TGTGCCACCAGTGACGCAGGGAGGGAGACCCAGTACTTC

clone size: NA
CDR3 length: 17
V gene: TRBV20-1
J gene: TRBJ2-2
D gene: TRBD2
CDR3 protein: CCARDFAAGGQTGELFF
CDR3 DNA: TGCTGTGCTAGAGATTTTGCAGCGGGAGGGCAGACCGGGGAGCTGTTTTTT

clone size: few
CDR3 length: 15
V gene: TRBV10-3
J gene: TRBJ2-2
D gene: TRBD1
CDR3 protein: CAITPGQGSSGELFF
CDR3 DNA: TGTGCCATCACTCCGGGACAGGGTAGTTCCGGGGAGCTGTTTTTT

clone size: few
CDR3 length: 15
V gene: TRBV20-1
J gene: TRBJ1-1
D gene: NA
CDR3 protein: CSASGGEVGNTEAFF
CDR3 DNA: TGCAGTGCTAGTGGAGGGGAAGTGGGGAACACTGAAGCTTTCTTT

clone size: NA
CDR3 length: 15
V gene: TRBV7-2
J gene: TRBJ2-5
D gene: TRBD2
CDR3 protein: CASSVRRGGEETQYF
CDR3 DNA: TGTGCCAGCAGCGTTCGGCGGGGGGGGGAAGAGACCCAGTACTTC

clone size: few
CDR3 length: 12
V gene: TRBV12-3/TRBV12-4
J gene: TRBJ2-2
D gene: NA
CDR3 protein: CASRIADGELFF
CDR3 DNA: TGTGCCAGCAGAATAGCAGACGGGGAGCTGTTTTTT

clone size: few
CDR3 length: 14
V gene: TRBV4-1
J gene: TRBJ2-3
D gene: NA
CDR3 protein: CASSQAGGRDTQYF
CDR3 DNA: TGCGCCAGCAGCCAAGCGGGGGGCCGGGATACGCAGTATTTT

clone size: NA
CDR3 length: 16
V gene: TRBV3-1
J gene: TRBJ2-4
D gene: TRBD1
CDR3 protein: CASSQGQGLAKHIQYF
CDR3 DNA: TGTGCCAGCAGCCAAGGACAGGGGCTAGCCAAACACATTCAGTACTTC

clone size: many
CDR3 length: 14
V gene: TRBV4-2
J gene: TRBJ2-3
D gene: NA
CDR3 protein: CASSQDQRADTQYF
CDR3 DNA: TGTGCCAGCAGCCAAGATCAAAGGGCGGATACGCAGTATTTT

clone size: once
CDR3 length: 14
V gene: TRBV20-1
J gene: TRBJ2-7
D gene: TRBD2
CDR3 protein: CSAGTSGRAYEQYF
CDR3 DNA: TGCAGTGCTGGGACTAGCGGGCGCGCCTACGAGCAGTACTTC

clone size: few
CDR3 length: 13
V gene: TRBV7-7
J gene: TRBJ2-5
D gene: NA
CDR3 protein: CASSKTGLETQYF
CDR3 DNA: TGTGCTAGCAGCAAAACAGGGCTAGAGACCCAGTACTTC

clone size: NA
CDR3 length: 15
V gene: TRBV4-3
J gene: TRBJ1-2
D gene: NA
CDR3 protein: CASSQDESRYYGYTF
CDR3 DNA: TGCGCCAGCAGCCAAGATGAATCACGTTACTATGGCTACACCTTC

clone size: few
CDR3 length: 13
V gene: TRBV12-3/TRBV12-4
J gene: TRBJ2-5
D gene: NA
CDR3 protein: CASRQGGEETQYF
CDR3 DNA: TGTGCCAGCAGGCAGGGGGGCGAAGAGACCCAGTACTTC

clone size: few
CDR3 length: 14
V gene: TRBV29-1
J gene: TRBJ2-2
D gene: NA
CDR3 protein: CSARPQVNTGELFF
CDR3 DNA: TGCAGCGCCCGACCCCAGGTTAACACCGGGGAGCTGTTTTTT

clone size: many
CDR3 length: 13
V gene: TRBV7-9
J gene: TRBJ2-2
D gene: NA
CDR3 protein: CASSLESTGELFF
CDR3 DNA: TGTGCCAGCAGCTTAGAGAGCACCGGGGAGCTGTTTTTT

clone size: once
CDR3 length: 12
V gene: TRBV6-2/TRBV6-3
J gene: TRBJ2-3
D gene: NA
CDR3 protein: CASSYVPTQQYF
CDR3 DNA: TGTGCCAGCAGTTACGTTCCCACACAGCAGTATTTT

clone size: NA
CDR3 length: 13
V gene: TRBV20-1
J gene: TRBJ2-4
D gene: TRBD1
CDR3 protein: CSAYRTGKNIQYF
CDR3 DNA: TGCAGTGCCTACCGGACAGGAAAAAACATTCAGTACTTC

clone size: few
CDR3 length: 15
V gene: TRBV12-3/TRBV12-4
J gene: TRBJ2-1
D gene: NA
CDR3 protein: CASITVLSSYNEQFF
CDR3 DNA: TGTGCCAGCATAACTGTGCTATCCTCCTACAATGAGCAGTTCTTC

clone size: few
CDR3 length: 19
V gene: TRBV28
J gene: TRBJ2-1
D gene: TRBD2
CDR3 protein: CASSFFIASGRSSYNEQFF
CDR3 DNA: TGTGCCAGCAGTTTTTTTATCGCTAGCGGGAGGAGCTCCTACAATGAGCAGTTCTTC